The 29 T cell receptor beta chains listed next were all sequenced from one sample in a study of cytomegalovirus exposure and HLA in healthy donors. The assay was immunoSEQ multiplex PCR, and TCRdb's table has in-frame clones only and misses some. The table lists about 160,000 clones, roughly 86% of them singletons. The sequencing sample was made of PBMCs. These TCRs come from a young man in good health and CMV-seropositive.

The V and J genes are TRBV12-5 and TRBJ2-3; 14 positions agree with TRBD2. The CDR3 spans 15 residues. V shed 4 bases, J shed 6 bases, and the junction held 3 bases outside the gene matches. Germline-derived CDR1 and CDR2 are LGHNT and FRNRAP. CDR3 residues: CASGSGLAGVDTQYF. The CDR3 region has the DNA TGTGCTAGTGGTTCGGGACTAGCGGGAGTGGATACGCAGTATTTT.

The chain recombines TRBV29-1 with TRBJ2-5; 7 nucleotides align to TRBD2. Germline CDR1 reads SQVTM; CDR2 reads ANQGSEA. The CDR3 is made up of 14 amino acids. Trimming cost V 7 bases and J 4 bases; bases outside gene matches: 12. In nucleotides, the CDR3 is TGCAGCGCGGGTGGGGGAGGGCCTAGAGAGACCCAGTACTTC. Its translation is CSAGGGGPRETQYF.

The chain couples TRBV11-2 to TRBJ2-3; 7 nucleotides line up with TRBD2. Losses at the gene ends were 1 base for V and 5 bases for J; bases not matched to a gene: 15. The length of the CDR3 is 18 residues. Germline-derived CDR1 and CDR2 are SGHAT and FQNNGV. The CDR3 region has the DNA TGTGCCAGCAGCTTAGTTCGGGGCGGGAGAGGAGTTGGAGATACGCAGTATTTT. It is translated as CASSLVRGGRGVGDTQYF.

The chain employs TRBV2 and TRBJ2-4; D is unclear. Trimming took 5 bases from V and 6 from J, leaving 11 bases between them. This CDR3 is 13 amino acids long. The germline V gene encodes CDR1 SNHLY and CDR2 FYNNEI. This CDR3 reads CASSLIERNIQYF. DNA of the CDR3: TGTGCCAGCAGTCTAATCGAAAGAAACATTCAGTACTTC. The variable domain in full, with the rest retrieved from reference TRBV2 and TRBJ2-4, is EPEVTQTPSHQVTQMGQEVILRCVPISNHLYFYWYRQILGQKVEFLVSFYNNEISEKSEIFDDQFSVERPDGSNFTLKIRSTKLEDSAMYFCASSLIERNIQYFGAGTRLSVL.

V usage is TRBV25-1 and J usage is TRBJ1-4, with 7 bases matching TRBD1. CDR1 is MGHDK and CDR2 is SYGVNS in the germline V gene. V was pared by 0 bases and J by 8 bases, with 6 bases of the junction left unmatched. The CDR3 sequence is 15 residues long. The CDR3 nucleotides read TGTGCCAGCAGTGAATACAGGGGGTTTGAGGAAAAACTGTTTTTT. Translated, it gives CASSEYRGFEEKLFF.

This chain links TRBV30 with TRBJ1-2; 12 bases fit TRBD1. From germline, CDR1 is GTSNPN and CDR2 SVGIG (reference sequence). V dropped 2 bases and J dropped 7; count of bases not matched to a gene: 5. The CDR3 sequence is 14 residues long. CDR3 protein: CAWSYGTGGSGYTF. The DNA for the CDR3 is TGTGCCTGGAGTTACGGGACAGGGGGCTCTGGCTACACCTTC.

The chain couples TRBV28 to TRBJ1-3; tentative D call: TRBD1 (6 bases). V lost 5 bases to trimming and J lost 9 bases, with 14 bases between them. The germline V gene encodes CDR1 MDHEN and CDR2 SYDVKM. This CDR3 comprises 13 residues. CDR3 loop: CASSRGQLPTIYF. For the CDR3, the DNA is TGTGCCAGCAGTCGTGGACAGCTCCCCACCATATATTTT.

V gene TRBV7-6 combines with J gene TRBJ2-1; 12 positions agree with TRBD2. The ends lost 6 bases at V and 5 bases at J; junction bases unmatched: 14. This CDR3 region has 18 residues. From germline, CDR1 is SGHVS and CDR2 FNYEAQ. CDR3 sequence reads: CASSLLSSGRALDNEQFF. In DNA form, the CDR3 reads TGTGCCAGCAGTTTACTTTCTAGCGGGAGGGCCTTGGACAATGAGCAGTTCTTC.

This chain uses TRBV4-2 with TRBJ2-7; 11 nucleotides line up with TRBD2. This CDR3 region has 14 residues. J lost 6 bases, V lost 2 bases, and 3 bases had no gene match. Germline-derived CDR1 and CDR2 are LGHNA and YNFKEQ. CDR3: CASSQLAGGSEQYF. DNA of the CDR3: TGTGCCAGCAGCCAACTAGCGGGAGGATCCGAGCAGTACTTC.

V is TRBV18 and J is TRBJ2-7; 7 bases agree with TRBD2. CDR3 size: 15 residues. Germline loops: CDR1 KGHSH, CDR2 LQKENI. V shed 3 bases, J shed 3 bases, and the junction held 8 bases outside the gene matches. This chain's CDR3 is CASSPPASGFYEQYF. The CDR3 DNA reads TGTGCCAGCTCACCCCCGGCTAGCGGATTCTACGAGCAGTACTTC.

This chain uses TRBV7-6 with TRBJ2-7; D is possibly TRBD1 (6 bases). V lost 5 bases and J lost 2, with 25 bases in between. The germline gives CDR1 SGHVS, CDR2 FNYEAQ. The length of the CDR3 is 18 residues. The CDR3 protein is CASSHHPPGQTSTYEQYF. CDR3 coding DNA: TGTGCCAGCAGCCATCACCCACCGGGACAAACCTCCACCTACGAGCAGTACTTC.

This chain uses TRBV25-1 with TRBJ2-1, with D perhaps TRBD2 (5 bases). The CDR3 sequence is 15 residues long. V gave up 3 bases and J gave up 5 bases, with 14 bases separating them. Looked up from germline, CDR1 is MGHDK and CDR2 is SYGVNS. CDR3 protein: CASSDGKAPNNEQFF. In DNA, the CDR3 is TGTGCCAGCAGTGACGGGAAGGCGCCAAACAATGAGCAGTTCTTC. Full variable domain (outside the CDR3, taken from reference TRBV25-1 and TRBJ2-1): EADIYQTPRYLVIGTGKKITLECSQTMGHDKMYWYQQDPGMELHLIHYSYGVNSTEKGDLSSESTVSRIRTEHFPLTLESARPSHTSQYLCASSDGKAPNNEQFFGPGTRLTVL.

The gene calls are TRBV29-1 and TRBJ2-1, with 13 bases lining up with TRBD2. This CDR3 spans 15 amino acids. Unmatched junction bases numbered 10, after V lost 5 bases and J lost 9 bases. Per germline, CDR1 SQVTM and CDR2 ANQGSEA. CDR3 amino acids: CSVYVGLAGAGEQFF. The CDR3 coding sequence is TGCAGCGTTTACGTAGGACTAGCGGGAGCGGGTGAGCAGTTCTTC.

This chain links TRBV5-1 with TRBJ2-7; TRBD2 agrees at 10 bases. Per germline, CDR1 SGHRS and CDR2 YFSETQ. The CDR3 has 17 residues. The trim removed 2 bases at V and 6 bases at J, leaving 14 bases unmatched. CDR3 region: CASSFGASGGPVREQYF. In DNA form, the CDR3 reads TGCGCCAGCAGCTTTGGGGCTAGCGGGGGCCCCGTCCGCGAGCAGTACTTC. Variable domain in full (rest from reference TRBV5-1 and TRBJ2-7): KAGVTQTPRYLIKTRGQQVTLSCSPISGHRSVSWYQQTPGQGLQFLFEYFSETQRNKGNFPGRFSGRQFSNSRSEMNVSTLELGDSALYLCASSFGASGGPVREQYFGPGTRLTVT.

The chain is built from TRBV27 and TRBJ2-2; a weak D match, TRBD1 (5 bases). Germline V gene lookup returns CDR1 MNHEY and CDR2 SMNVEV (reference sequence). The CDR3 is 15 residues long. The V and J ends lost 5 bases and 4 bases respectively, with 14 bases between them. In DNA form, the CDR3 reads TGTGCCAGCAGTCGATCAGGACACCCCACCGGGGAGCTGTTTTTT. Its protein is CASSRSGHPTGELFF.

This clone is a singleton in its sample. The gene calls are TRBV6-6 and TRBJ1-5; D may be TRBD1 (5 bases). CDR1 and CDR2 (germline): MNHNY, SVGAGI (reference sequence). V lost 0 bases, J lost 4 bases, and 7 bases lay in between. The CDR3 covers 14 residues. CDR3 residues: CASSYSQGNQPQHF. CDR3 coding DNA: TGTGCCAGCAGTTACTCCCAGGGAAATCAGCCCCAGCATTTT.

The chain is built from TRBV27 and TRBJ1-4; no clear D. V shed 6 bases and J shed 4 bases, with 18 bases lying between them. Germline V gene data show CDR1 as MNHEY and CDR2 as SMNVEV (reference sequence). The CDR3 is made up of 16 amino acids. The CDR3 DNA reads as TGTGCCAGCAGGGTGTCGGGTCCCGATGTTAATGAAAAACTGTTTTTT. Protein sequence: CASRVSGPDVNEKLFF.

The table lists this clone with a few counts. J is TRBJ2-7 and V is TRBV7-2; 12 bases match TRBD2. Trimming at V came to 0 bases and at J to 1 base, leaving 4 bases not matched to a gene. The CDR3 loop spans 17 amino acids. CDR1 and CDR2 (germline): SGHTA, FQGNSA. CDR3 sequence (DNA): TGTGCCAGCAGCTTAGCGGCTAGCGGGAGGGGGTCCTACGAGCAGTACTTC. It specifies CASSLAASGRGSYEQYF.

The V and J genes are TRBV18 and TRBJ2-7; 8 positions agree with TRBD1. CDR1 KGHSH and CDR2 LQKENI come from the germline V gene. The trim removed 4 bases at V and 2 bases at J, leaving 7 bases unmatched. This CDR3 has 15 residues. In nucleotides, the CDR3 is TGTGCCAGCTCACTCCGGGACAGGTTCCCCTACGAGCAGTACTTC. Amino acid sequence: CASSLRDRFPYEQYF.

The V and J genes are TRBV27 and TRBJ1-1; a weak D match, TRBD1 (6 bases). Germline values: CDR1 MNHEY, CDR2 SMNVEV (reference sequence). V lost 3 bases to trimming and J lost 9 bases, with 23 bases between them. The CDR3 consists of 16 residues. The chain's CDR3 is CASSFTAGALSKKAFF. The CDR3 nucleotides read TGTGCCAGCAGTTTCACGGCAGGGGCTCTTTCGAAGAAAGCTTTCTTT.

The chain combines TRBV28 with TRBJ2-1; 8 positions agree with TRBD2. This CDR3 is built from 16 residues. The V segment lost 3 bases and the J segment 8 bases; nucleotides outside the gene matches: 12. The germline V gene encodes CDR1 MDHEN and CDR2 SYDVKM. The CDR3 reads CASSFQYAGGGDEQFF. The DNA for the CDR3 is TGTGCCAGCAGTTTCCAATACGCGGGAGGAGGGGATGAGCAGTTCTTC.

The chain employs TRBV7-2 and TRBJ2-4; 11 bases are shared with TRBD2. The CDR3 runs 12 residues. Looked up from germline, CDR1 is SGHTA and CDR2 is FQGNSA. The V gene end was trimmed by 4 bases and the J gene end by 14 bases; junction bases not matched to a gene: 4. The chain's CDR3 is CASSWGTSGEYF. For the CDR3, the DNA is TGTGCCAGCAGCTGGGGGACTAGCGGAGAGTACTTC.

The V call is TRBV2, the J call TRBJ2-1, with D hard to call. The length of the CDR3 is 14 residues. Trimming cost V 4 bases and J 5 bases, with 12 bases left between them. Per the germline V gene, CDR1 is SNHLY and CDR2 is FYNNEI. The CDR3 DNA reads TGTGCCAGCAGTGCTCGCTGGAGAAACAATGAGCAGTTCTTC. Translating it yields CASSARWRNNEQFF.

The rearrangement uses TRBV2 and TRBJ1-4; 7 bases fit TRBD1. Germline V gene data show CDR1 as SNHLY and CDR2 as FYNNEI. The CDR3 is 17 amino acids. V lost 5 bases, J lost 4 bases, and 13 bases stayed unmatched. The CDR3 DNA is TGTGCCAGCAGTTTAACCCCCTGGACAGGAGTTAATGAAAAACTGTTTTTT. This sequence encodes CASSLTPWTGVNEKLFF.

The chain couples TRBV5-1 to TRBJ2-5; D not certain. The CDR3 runs to 13 residues. CDR1 is SGHRS and CDR2 is YFSETQ in the germline V gene. Between the trimmed V and J ends, which lost 1 base and 2 bases, there was a span of 6 bases. CDR3 nucleotide sequence: TGCGCCAGCAGCTTGTACAGACAAGAGACCCAGTACTTC. Translated, it gives CASSLYRQETQYF.

The V and J genes are TRBV6-5 and TRBJ2-7; 7 nucleotides line up with TRBD1. The CDR3 extends over 14 amino acids. Germline V lookup: CDR1 MNHEY, CDR2 SVGAGI. With 2 bases clipped from V and 4 bases from J, the junction kept 5 bases outside the gene matches. CDR3 in DNA: TGTGCCAGCAGTTACAGCAGGGGACAGTACGAGCAGTACTTC. Translated, it gives CASSYSRGQYEQYF.

The table lists this clone with a count of one. V gene TRBV5-1 combines with J gene TRBJ2-2, with D perhaps TRBD1 (5 bases). Trimming took 3 bases from V and 5 from J, leaving 14 bases between them. The CDR3 loop spans 15 amino acids. Germline values: CDR1 SGHRS, CDR2 YFSETQ. As DNA, the CDR3 is TGCGCCAGCAGCTCTTTCCAGGGTCTAACCGGGGAGCTGTTTTTT. Residues: CASSSFQGLTGELFF.

The rearrangement uses TRBV5-6 and TRBJ2-7; D perhaps matches TRBD2 (6 bases). Trimming took 7 bases from V and 2 from J, leaving 13 bases between them. Germline loops: CDR1 SGHDT, CDR2 YYEEEE. The CDR3 has 13 residues. The CDR3 sequence: CASGAGTAYEQYF. The CDR3 nucleotides are TGTGCCAGCGGAGCGGGCACTGCCTACGAGCAGTACTTC.

This chain connects TRBV7-9 to TRBJ2-7, with 7 bases that match TRBD1. CDR1 and CDR2 (germline): SEHNR, FQNEAQ (reference sequence). With 4 bases clipped from V and 3 bases from J, the junction kept 6 bases outside the gene matches. CDR3 length equals 14 residues. The CDR3 sequence is CASSWDGQVYEQYF. In DNA, the CDR3 is TGTGCCAGCAGCTGGGACGGACAGGTCTACGAGCAGTACTTC.